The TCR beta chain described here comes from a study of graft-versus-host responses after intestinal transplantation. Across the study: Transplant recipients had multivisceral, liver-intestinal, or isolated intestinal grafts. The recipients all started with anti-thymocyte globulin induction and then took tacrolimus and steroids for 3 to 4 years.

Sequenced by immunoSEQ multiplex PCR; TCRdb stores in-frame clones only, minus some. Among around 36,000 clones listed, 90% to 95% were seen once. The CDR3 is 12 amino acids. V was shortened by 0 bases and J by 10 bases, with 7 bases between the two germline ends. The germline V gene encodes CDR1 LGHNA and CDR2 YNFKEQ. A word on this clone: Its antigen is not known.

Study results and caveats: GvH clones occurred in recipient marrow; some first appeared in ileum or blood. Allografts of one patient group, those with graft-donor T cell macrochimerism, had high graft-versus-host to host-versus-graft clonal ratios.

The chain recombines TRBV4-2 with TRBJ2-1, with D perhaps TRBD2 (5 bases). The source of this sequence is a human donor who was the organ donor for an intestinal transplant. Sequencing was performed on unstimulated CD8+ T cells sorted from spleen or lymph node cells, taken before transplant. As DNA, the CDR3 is TGTGCCAGCAGCCAAGATGTAGCGGAGCAGTTCTTC. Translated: CASSQDVAEQFF.